Below are 28 T cell receptor beta chains sequenced from a single sample in a study of blood T cells in healthy people across ages. Alongside a J-beta primer mix, a sample-barcoded 5' primer served in a second PCR lasting 7 to 11 cycles. TCRdb passed the 5' RACE reads through MiXCR, listing each CDR3 protein once. This table holds about 600,000 distinct CDR3 sequences, more than 45% found once. The sample was blood. The receptor source for this set is a man older than 75 in good health.

V and J are TRBV7-3 and TRBJ1-5; D is undetermined. Germline V lookup: CDR1 SGHTA, CDR2 FQGTGA. The V gene lost 1 base and the J gene lost 1 base, with 20 bases spanning the gap. CDR3 length: 19 amino acids. The CDR3 DNA reads TGTGCCAGCAGCTTAAAGTGCAGTTCGGGGAAAAAAAGCAATCAGCCCCAGCATTTT. Its translation is CASSLKCSSGKKSNQPQHF.

This clonotype was seen more than once but under ten times. The chain uses TRBV9 and TRBJ2-3; TRBD2 agrees at 7 bases. V shed 3 bases, J shed 0 bases, and the junction held 10 bases outside the gene matches. This CDR3 spans 17 amino acids. Germline V gene sequence: CDR1 SGDLS, CDR2 YYNGEE. This CDR3 reads CASSARLGGSSTDTQYF. The DNA for the CDR3 is TGTGCCAGCAGCGCTCGTCTGGGAGGGTCAAGCACAGATACGCAGTATTTT.

This clonotype was picked up a small number of times. The rearrangement links TRBV7-2 to TRBJ2-7; no clear D gene. The germline gives CDR1 SGHTA, CDR2 FQGNSA. This CDR3 has 17 residues. Trimming removed 4 bases from V and 0 bases from J, with 19 bases in between. Here the CDR3 reads CASSSQTMGRSSYEQYF. CDR3 in DNA: TGTGCCAGCAGCTCACAAACTATGGGCCGCAGCTCCTACGAGCAGTACTTC.

This clonotype has a handful of counts. The CDR3 DNA follows: TGCAGTGCTAGTCCCGGATACCAAGAGACCCAGTACTTC. The encoded protein is CSASPGYQETQYF. This sequence joins TRBV20-1 and TRBJ2-5; D not certain. Germline CDR1 DFQATT, CDR2 SNEGSKA (reference sequence). CDR3 length: 13 amino acids. The germline V and J ends were trimmed by 3 bases and 0 bases, with 8 bases remaining between them.

V is TRBV4-1 and J is TRBJ1-2; no firm D call. Trimming cost V 1 base and J 0 bases, with 12 bases left between them. CDR3 length: 16 amino acids. From germline, CDR1 is MGHRA and CDR2 YSYEKL. The CDR3, as DNA: TGCGCCAGCAGCCAAGTCCGCACACAAGCTAACTATGGCTACACCTTC. Encoded protein: CASSQVRTQANYGYTF.

The V gene is TRBV7-2, the J gene TRBJ2-1, with 8 bases matching TRBD1. Germline-derived CDR1 and CDR2 are SGHTA and FQGNSA. Unmatched junction bases numbered 6, after V lost 2 bases and J lost 6 bases. The CDR3 sequence is 15 residues long. For the CDR3, the DNA is TGTGCCAGCAGCTTAATGCCTACAGGGGGCAATGAGCAGTTCTTC. As protein: CASSLMPTGGNEQFF.

This rearrangement joins TRBV12-3 or TRBV12-4 to TRBJ2-5; possibly TRBD1 or TRBD2 for D (5 bases each). The CDR3 runs 16 residues. The germline V and J ends were trimmed by 3 bases and 5 bases, with 19 bases remaining between them. CDR3 amino acids: CASSFSGWGRSETQYF. In nucleotides, the CDR3 is TGTGCCAGCAGTTTTAGTGGTTGGGGACGATCCGAGACCCAGTACTTC.

This chain connects TRBV6-5 to TRBJ1-4; 7 bases align to TRBD1. CDR1 and CDR2 (germline): MNHEY, SVGAGI. The CDR3 is 17 amino acids. Trimming at V came to 2 bases and at J to 6 bases, leaving 12 bases not matched to a gene. This chain's CDR3 is CASSYRRGPVPHEKLFF. The CDR3 region has the DNA TGTGCCAGCAGTTACAGGAGGGGGCCCGTTCCCCATGAAAAACTGTTTTTT.

V is TRBV3-1 and J is TRBJ2-4; perhaps TRBD1 as D (6 bases). The end of the DNA aligns better with TRBJ2-7, so the J call may be wrong. The CDR3 loop spans 13 amino acids. CDR1 and CDR2 from the germline V gene are LGHDT and YNNKEL (reference sequence). CDR3 amino acids: CASRRTASYEQYF. CDR3 in DNA: TGTGCCAGCAGGAGGACAGCTTCCTACGAGCAGTACTTC.

This clonotype was counted a single time. This chain joins TRBV20-1 and TRBJ1-1, with D unclear. CDR1 is DFQATT, CDR2 SNEGSKA, per germline (reference sequence). This CDR3 contains 13 residues. Trimming removed 2 bases from V and 3 bases from J, with 10 bases in between. In DNA, the CDR3 is TGCAGTGCTAGATTAATCCGGGACACTGAAGCTTTCTTT. It yields the protein CSARLIRDTEAFF.

This clonotype has a handful of counts. The chain recombines TRBV27 with TRBJ2-5; 10 bases fit TRBD1. The CDR3 covers 12 residues. The ends lost 4 bases at V and 12 bases at J; junction bases unmatched: 5. Germline CDR1 and CDR2: MNHEY and SMNVEV (reference sequence). CDR3 coding DNA: TGTGCCAGCAGTTCCCCTGGGACAGGGGAGTACTTC. The encoded protein is CASSSPGTGEYF.

Only one count was recorded for this clonotype. This chain uses TRBV29-1 with TRBJ2-4; D is undetermined. The J call may be faulty, since TRBJ2-7 better matches the DNA end. The germline V gene has CDR1 SQVTM and CDR2 ANQGSEA. The CDR3 runs 13 residues. CDR3 coding DNA: TGCAGCGTTGAAAGGGCAGGTGGGGACGAGCAGTACTTC. Translated, it gives CSVERAGGDEQYF.

This clonotype was counted a few times. The chain recombines TRBV28 with TRBJ2-1, with TRBD1 as a possible D gene (5 bases). Germline CDR1 reads MDHEN; CDR2 reads SYDVKM. Trimming left V 5 bases short and J 5 bases short, with 16 bases between. The CDR3 contains 15 residues. CDR3 amino acids: CASSPNTGYDNEQFF. The DNA of the CDR3 is TGTGCCAGCAGTCCAAATACAGGTTACGACAATGAGCAGTTCTTC.

This chain uses TRBV7-3 with TRBJ1-1, with D tentatively TRBD1 (6 bases). The V gene's germline CDR1 is SGHTA and CDR2 FQGTGA. This CDR3 contains 15 residues. The germline V and J ends were trimmed by 0 bases and 3 bases, with 11 bases remaining between them. For the CDR3, the DNA is TGTGCCAGCAGCTTAACGGGGGGCGCGGACACTGAAGCTTTCTTT. Its translation: CASSLTGGADTEAFF. The complete variable domain, with remaining parts taken from reference TRBV7-3 and TRBJ1-1, reads GAGVSQTPSNKVTEKGKYVELRCDPISGHTALYWYRQSLGQGPEFLIYFQGTGAADDSGLPNDRFFAVRPEGSVSTLKIQRTERGDSAVYLCASSLTGGADTEAFFGQGTRLTVV.

This clonotype turned up a few times. The chain carries TRBV10-3 and TRBJ1-2; 8 bases align to TRBD1. V dropped 7 bases and J dropped 6; count of bases not matched to a gene: 7. The CDR3 length is 13 residues. Germline lookup yields CDR1 ENHRY and CDR2 SYGVKD. CDR3 DNA: TGTGCCATCACCTCGACAGGGGTAGATGGCTACACCTTC. This translates into CAITSTGVDGYTF.

This clonotype was seen more than once but under ten times. The chain links TRBV29-1 to TRBJ2-5; D is undetermined. Near its end, the DNA agrees better with TRBJ2-7, so the J call may be wrong. CDR3 length: 12 amino acids. The germline V gene encodes CDR1 SQVTM and CDR2 ANQGSEA. CDR3 region: CSVVKGMDEQYF. The CDR3 nucleotides are TGCAGCGTTGTTAAAGGGATGGACGAGCAGTACTTC.

The rearrangement links TRBV5-1 to TRBJ2-3; 7 nucleotides agree with TRBD1. Germline loops: CDR1 SGHRS, CDR2 YFSETQ. The CDR3 is made up of 17 amino acids. V was clipped by 4 bases and J by 0 bases; unmatched bases: 11. CDR3 protein: CASSTTGTALSTDTQYF. The CDR3 nucleotides are TGCGCCAGCAGCACAACCGGGACAGCACTTAGCACAGATACGCAGTATTTT.

The chain has TRBV29-1 and TRBJ2-3; 8 positions match TRBD1. J lost 3 bases, V lost 7 bases, and 3 bases had no gene match. Germline V gives CDR1 SQVTM, CDR2 ANQGSEA. CDR3 length equals 12 residues. The chain's CDR3 is CSAGQGTDTQYF. CDR3 coding DNA: TGCAGCGCCGGACAGGGTACAGATACGCAGTATTTT.

The chain recombines TRBV25-1 with TRBJ2-2; TRBD2 matches 9 bases. CDR1 and CDR2 (germline): MGHDK, SYGVNS. This CDR3 is 16 amino acids long. Trimming at V came to 5 bases and at J to 6 bases, leaving 10 bases not matched to a gene. In DNA, the CDR3 is TGTGCCAGCAGTCCCTTGCTAGCGGGATCGGCCGGGGAGCTGTTTTTT. Translated: CASSPLLAGSAGELFF.

This clonotype appeared a few times. The chain combines TRBV10-3 with TRBJ2-3; D gene uncertain. Trimming stripped 10 bases from V and 4 bases from J, with 6 bases between. From germline, CDR1 is ENHRY and CDR2 SYGVKD. The CDR3 is 10 amino acids. The CDR3 nucleotides are TGTGCCACACTCCCAGATACGCAGTATTTT. It specifies CATLPDTQYF.

V gene TRBV20-1 combines with J gene TRBJ1-2, with TRBD1 identical over 7 bases. Germline V lookup: CDR1 DFQATT, CDR2 SNEGSKA (reference sequence). V shed 2 bases, J shed 3 bases, and the junction held 9 bases outside the gene matches. The CDR3 extends over 15 amino acids. In DNA, the CDR3 is TGCAGTGCTAGATCCCCCGTGGGACAGTACTATGGCTACACCTTC. Amino acid sequence: CSARSPVGQYYGYTF.

The chain has TRBV9 and TRBJ1-5; no clear D. This CDR3 has 13 amino acids. Trimming left V 4 bases short and J 4 bases short, with 9 bases between. The germline V gene encodes CDR1 SGDLS and CDR2 YYNGEE. CDR3 region: CASSPELNQPQHF. The CDR3 coding sequence is TGTGCCAGCAGCCCAGAACTAAATCAGCCCCAGCATTTT. The full variable domain, its missing parts supplied by reference TRBV9 and TRBJ1-5, is DSGVTQTPKHLITATGQRVTLRCSPRSGDLSVYWYQQSLDQGLQFLIQYYNGEERAKGNILERFSAQQFPDLHSELNLSSLELGDSALYFCASSPELNQPQHFGDGTRLSIL.

The chain has TRBV7-9 and TRBJ1-2, with D possibly TRBD1 on 6 matching bases. V lost 5 bases and J 10 bases, leaving 11 bases between the germline ends. The V gene's germline CDR1 is SEHNR and CDR2 FQNEAQ (reference sequence). The CDR3 runs 11 residues. CDR3 sequence reads: CASSPDSLYTF. Here the CDR3 DNA reads TGTGCCAGCAGCCCGGACAGTCTCTACACCTTC.

This CDR3 is CSARVEGGSVGYTF. CDR3 sequence (DNA): TGCAGTGCTAGAGTGGAGGGGGGCTCGGTCGGCTACACCTTC. This sequence joins TRBV20-1 and TRBJ1-2; a weak D match, TRBD1 (6 bases). The V and J ends lost 1 base and 8 bases respectively, with 17 bases between them. The germline V gene encodes CDR1 DFQATT and CDR2 SNEGSKA (reference sequence). The CDR3 sequence is 14 residues long.

In its sample, this clonotype was seen many times. CDR3 nucleotides: TGTGCCAGCAGCTTGGAAGGGAACTCTGGGGCCAACGTCCTGACTTTC. This sequence encodes CASSLEGNSGANVLTF. The chain employs TRBV5-5 and TRBJ2-6; D is ambiguous. The CDR3 spans 16 residues. The V and J ends lost 0 bases and 0 bases respectively, with 7 bases between them. Germline V lookup: CDR1 SGHKS, CDR2 YYEKEE (reference sequence).

The V gene is TRBV6-2 or TRBV6-3, the J gene TRBJ2-3; 8 nucleotides agree with TRBD1. CDR3 size: 14 residues. CDR1 is MNHEY and CDR2 is SVGEGT in the germline V gene. The junction had 6 bases not matched to a gene; V was cut back by 9 bases and J by 1 base. Here the CDR3 reads CASRTGRGTDTQYF. The CDR3 bases are TGTGCCAGTCGGACAGGGCGAGGCACAGATACGCAGTATTTT.

The chain links TRBV29-1 to TRBJ2-1; no clear D gene. Germline values: CDR1 SQVTM, CDR2 ANQGSEA. V was clipped by 3 bases and J by 0 bases, with 9 bases between them. The CDR3 spans 14 residues. CDR3 sequence (DNA): TGCAGCGTTGATTCGGTCGGCTCCTACAATGAGCAGTTCTTC. Amino acid sequence: CSVDSVGSYNEQFF.

This clonotype was picked up a small number of times. The chain couples TRBV20-1 to TRBJ2-1, with D tentatively TRBD1 or TRBD2 (5 bases each). CDR1 is DFQATT and CDR2 is SNEGSKA in the germline V gene (reference sequence). V gave up 0 bases and J gave up 0 bases, with 12 bases separating them. This CDR3 comprises 16 residues. The CDR3 is CSARDRGTSSYNEQFF. DNA of the CDR3: TGCAGTGCTAGAGATCGGGGCACGAGCTCCTACAATGAGCAGTTCTTC.